One T cell receptor (beta chain) is described in this entry. Its specific antigen is unknown. No base quality information exists; no much larger clone differs at one position. The entry originates in a study of vaccination and CD4 T cells after COVID-19 (dated by TCRdb to 2021 to 2024). About the investigation overall: Convalescent patients had a positive SARS-CoV-2 result on nasal swab PCR, and of these patients, 8 or 9 had mild disease and one had severe disease. Two doses of either the Pfizer-BioNTech BNT162b2 vaccine (n=8) or the Moderna mRNA-1273 vaccine (n=2) were administered to participants. Overlapping spike peptide pools from SARS-CoV-2 and from the common cold coronaviruses HCoV-NL63, HCoV-OC43 and HCoV-229E were used as culture stimuli. In under 13 COVID-19 convalescent patients and a handful of infection-naive healthy vaccine recipients, researchers compared the spike-specific CD4+ TCR repertoire from before mRNA vaccination with the repertoire from after. The convalescent cohort comprised six males and four females, including two Hispanic individuals, seven Caucasians, two Asians and one multiracial person. Post-vaccine blood samples were taken a median of approximately 70 days after the second vaccine dose, with a range of about 13 to 250 days. Post-COVID blood samples from convalescent patients were collected a median of roughly 100 days after diagnosis, with a range of 35 to 161 days. In control cultures, a CEFX viral epitope pool was used as positive control, an HIV-1 Nef peptide pool was used as negative control, or no peptide was added.

Interpreted using the paper, the treatment or condition label stands for: roughly ten-day PBMC culture with coronavirus spike peptide pools or control peptides (ViraFEST assay). The ViraFEST assay was used in the study, in which antigen-specific T cells were expanded with peptide pools and expanded clonotypes were subsequently identified by TCR sequencing. The positive SARS-CoV-2 PCR tests of the convalescent patients were dated from March to December 2020, before the Alpha, Beta and Delta variants emerged in the United States. More than 1.5 million PBMCs per well were cultured in IMDM with approximately 5.2% human AB serum and approximately 10 IU/ml IL-2, plus 10 ug/ml peptide pools. Half of the culture medium was replaced with fresh IL-2-containing medium on days 3 and 7. After less than twelve days of culture, CD4+ T cells were isolated by negative selection with the EasySep CD4+ T cell isolation kit. PBMCs were separated from whole blood using Ficoll-Paque Plus gradient centrifugation and then either used fresh or cryopreserved at -140C. Each culture condition was generally run in triplicate wells.

The library was made by PCR. DNA from cultured CD4+ T cells underwent TCR sequencing with the Oncomine TCR Beta short-read assay at the Johns Hopkins FTIC core. Genomic DNA was extracted from the cultured CD4+ T cells with the QIAamp micro DNA kit. Oncomine TCR Beta libraries from cultured CD4+ T cells were pooled with unique dual indexes and sequenced on an Illumina iSeq 100. The authors' analysis ran thus. Non-productive sequences were removed, and CDR3s that did not start with C, did not end with F or W, or were shorter than 7 amino acids were discarded. The MANAFEST web application was used to identify antigen-specific clonotypes by comparing peptide-stimulated wells against reference wells and other culture wells. To be called positive, a clone needed an FDR below 0.05, an odds ratio above 5, and a productive frequency above 0.1% in at least two of three replicate wells. A clonotype counted as cross-reactive if it showed significant expansion both in the SARS-CoV-2 spike wells and in at least one common cold coronavirus spike condition. CDR3 homology was assessed with Levenshtein distances (stringdist) and unrooted phylogenetic trees (ape) in R version 3.6.1. The public reads were run again by TCRdb, first through fastp at Q25 and then through MiXCR, and only productive beta chains were kept. Rows are unified per CDR3 protein, each entry keeping the most common DNA and genes. The V and J calls follow TCRdb's processing rather than the paper's. This sample lists about 11,000 distinct CDR3 sequences; 70% to 75% were detected once. 12% of the sample is in the top ten clones.

What the authors observed across the whole study: Of the vaccine-specific clones found in convalescent patients, nearly all (304 of 307) were mono-reactive for SARS-CoV-2 spike instead of being cross-reactive with common cold coronaviruses. In convalescent patients, a median around 89% of post-vaccine SARS-CoV-2-reactive clones were detected only after vaccination, suggesting vaccine-specific priming. The median number of SARS-CoV-2-reactive clonotypes rose from around 22 after infection to 35 to 45 after vaccination, but the change was not significant. Only a relatively small number of convalescent patients were included in the study, and early timepoints following natural infection were not analyzed.

V loses 7 bases, J loses 5 bases, and the germline ends lie 15 bases apart. The CDR3, cysteine through phenylalanine, is 12 amino acids long. Just CDR3 DNA is preserved here, 36 bases in frame from base 1. In the germline V gene (reference sequence), CDR1 corresponds to DFQATT and CDR2 to SNEGSKA. The receptor was isolated from a human donor who had recovered from COVID-19. Sequenced input: CD4+ T cells from blood, cultured in vitro. This receptor chain uses TRBV20-1 and TRBJ2-7; the D call could be TRBD1 or TRBD2, with each sharing 5 bases. CDR3 loop: CSGTGWGNEQYF. The DNA sequence is TGCAGTGGGACCGGGTGGGGGAACGAGCAGTACTTC.